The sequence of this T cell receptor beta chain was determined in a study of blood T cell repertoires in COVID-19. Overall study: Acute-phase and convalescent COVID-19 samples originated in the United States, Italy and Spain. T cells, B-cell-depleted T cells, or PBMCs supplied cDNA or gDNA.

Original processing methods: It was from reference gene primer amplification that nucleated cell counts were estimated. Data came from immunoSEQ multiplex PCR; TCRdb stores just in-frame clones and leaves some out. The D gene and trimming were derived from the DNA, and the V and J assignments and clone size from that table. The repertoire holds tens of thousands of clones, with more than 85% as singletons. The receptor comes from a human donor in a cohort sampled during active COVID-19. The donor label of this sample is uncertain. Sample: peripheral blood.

The CDR3 here is CASSLGGEDTQYF. The CDR3 nucleotides read TGTGCCAGCAGCTTAGGGGGGGAAGATACGCAGTATTTT. The chain couples TRBV7-9 to TRBJ2-3; TRBD2 might be the D (6 bases). The ends were cut back, 1 base at V and 5 bases at J, with 7 bases in the middle. Per germline, CDR1 SEHNR and CDR2 FQNEAQ (reference sequence). The CDR3 runs to 13 residues.